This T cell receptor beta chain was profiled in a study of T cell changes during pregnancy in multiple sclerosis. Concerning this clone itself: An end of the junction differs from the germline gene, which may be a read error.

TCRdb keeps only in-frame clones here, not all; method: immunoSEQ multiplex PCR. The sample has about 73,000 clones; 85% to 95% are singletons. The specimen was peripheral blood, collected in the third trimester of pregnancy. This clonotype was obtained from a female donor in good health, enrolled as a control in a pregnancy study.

The CDR3 DNA sequence: TGTGCTAGCAGCCCTCCCGGGACAGACTACAATGAGCAGTTCTTC. Translating gives CASSPPGTDYNEQFF. The V call is TRBV7-7, the J call TRBJ2-1; TRBD1 matches 7 bases. There are 15 residues in the CDR3. Germline assignment: CDR1 SSHAT and CDR2 FNYEAQ (reference sequence).